One and the same sample provided the 20 T cell receptor beta chains below, sequenced in a study of blood T cell repertoires in COVID-19. The repertoire was sequenced with immunoSEQ multiplex PCR; TCRdb's copy has only in-frame clones and lacks some. The sample holds over 85,000 clones, 60% to 80% seen once. The source material was peripheral blood. The receptors were sampled from a woman of 80 years or more with active or convalescent COVID-19.

The chain uses TRBV29-1 and TRBJ2-1; maybe TRBD2 (6 bases). Trimming cost V 6 bases and J 1 base, with 13 bases left between them. This CDR3 has 14 amino acids. Germline V gives CDR1 SQVTM, CDR2 ANQGSEA. As DNA, the CDR3 is TGCAGCGTCGATTCTCGGGGGTCCTACAATGAGCAGTTCTTC. As protein: CSVDSRGSYNEQFF.

The chain links TRBV2 to TRBJ2-1, with 10 bases aligning to TRBD2. Germline V gene sequence: CDR1 SNHLY, CDR2 FYNNEI. The CDR3 length is 16 residues. V lost 3 bases and J lost 6; bases outside the gene matches: 8. CDR3 protein: CASSDRLAGIGNEQFF. Here the CDR3 DNA reads TGTGCCAGCAGTGACCGACTAGCGGGTATCGGCAATGAGCAGTTCTTC.

V usage is TRBV5-5 and J usage is TRBJ1-4; 8 nucleotides match TRBD1. V was clipped by 4 bases and J by 8 bases; unmatched bases: 10. Germline V gives CDR1 SGHKS, CDR2 YYEKEE (reference sequence). CDR3 length: 15 amino acids. The DNA for the CDR3 is TGTGCCAGCAGCCATGACAGGGGCGCAGGAGAAAAACTGTTTTTT. Translating it yields CASSHDRGAGEKLFF.

This rearrangement joins TRBV20-1 to TRBJ1-2; no clear D gene. The V and J ends lost 3 bases and 4 bases respectively, with 9 bases between them. The CDR3 is made up of 12 amino acids. Germline V gene sequence: CDR1 DFQATT, CDR2 SNEGSKA (reference sequence). CDR3 DNA: TGCAGTGCTAGTCCAGTCTCCTATGGCTACACCTTC. Amino acids: CSASPVSYGYTF.

The V gene is TRBV10-3, the J gene TRBJ1-5; D is perhaps TRBD1 (5 bases). Germline-derived CDR1 and CDR2 are ENHRY and SYGVKD. V was cut by 2 bases and J by 12 bases, with 17 bases left in between. The CDR3 totals 14 residues. The CDR3 reads CAISERTTGNNQHF. CDR3 DNA sequence: TGTGCCATCAGTGAGAGAACTACAGGAAACAACCAGCATTTT.

This chain connects TRBV28 to TRBJ1-3; unclear D gene. The CDR3 covers 14 residues. The ends were cut back, 4 bases at V and 5 bases at J, with 12 bases in the middle. The germline V gene encodes CDR1 MDHEN and CDR2 SYDVKM. The CDR3 is CASSSRTVRNTIYF. The CDR3 region has the DNA TGTGCCAGCAGTTCCAGGACTGTACGAAACACCATATATTTT.

The V and J genes are TRBV2 and TRBJ1-1; 8 bases are shared with TRBD1. Germline CDR1 reads SNHLY; CDR2 reads FYNNEI. V lost 6 bases, J lost 1 base, and 13 bases stayed unmatched. The CDR3 consists of 17 residues. The CDR3, as DNA: TGTGCCAGCAGACCCGGACAGGGACGAAGGGGGAACACTGAAGCTTTCTTT. This encodes CASRPGQGRRGNTEAFF. Using reference TRBV2 and TRBJ1-1 for the parts outside the CDR3, the full variable domain is EPEVTQTPSHQVTQMGQEVILRCVPISNHLYFYWYRQILGQKVEFLVSFYNNEISEKSEIFDDQFSVERPDGSNFTLKIRSTKLEDSAMYFCASRPGQGRRGNTEAFFGQGTRLTVV.

V gene TRBV5-1 combines with J gene TRBJ2-1, with no clear D. CDR3 size: 13 residues. CDR1 and CDR2 from the germline V gene are SGHRS and YFSETQ. V lost 0 bases and J 6 bases, leaving 7 bases between the germline ends. The CDR3 bases are TGCGCCAGCAGCTTGGCCCCTACCAATGAGCAGTTCTTC. This translates into CASSLAPTNEQFF.

The chain couples TRBV7-9 to TRBJ1-5; D might be TRBD1 (5 bases). The CDR3 is made up of 15 amino acids. The ends were cut back, 0 bases at V and 6 bases at J, with 12 bases in the middle. Germline CDR1 reads SEHNR; CDR2 reads FQNEAQ (reference sequence). CDR3 sequence: CASSLAPGRGQPQHF. The CDR3 bases are TGTGCCAGCAGCTTAGCGCCAGGGAGGGGTCAGCCCCAGCATTTT. Filled out from reference TRBV7-9 and TRBJ1-5, the complete variable domain reads DTGVSQNPRHKITKRGQNVTFRCDPISEHNRLYWYRQTLGQGPEFLTYFQNEAQLEKSRLLSDRFSAERPKGSFSTLEIQRTEQGDSAMYLCASSLAPGRGQPQHFGDGTRLSIL.

The chain joins TRBV18 to TRBJ2-1; 10 nucleotides match TRBD2. Germline CDR1 reads KGHSH; CDR2 reads LQKENI. V gave up 0 bases and J gave up 2 bases; unmatched junction bases: 7. The CDR3 is made up of 18 amino acids. For the CDR3, the DNA is TGTGCCAGCTCACCACCTCCTAGCGGGAGTCGCACCTACAATGAGCAGTTCTTC. Translation: CASSPPPSGSRTYNEQFF.

This clone was found a few times. This chain connects TRBV2 to TRBJ1-5; weak D call: TRBD1 (5 bases). V lost 5 bases and J lost 0, with 17 bases in between. Germline assignment: CDR1 SNHLY and CDR2 FYNNEI. The CDR3 loop spans 17 amino acids. The CDR3: CASSSYWTSRSNQPQHF. The DNA for the CDR3 is TGTGCCAGCAGTTCGTATTGGACAAGCCGTAGCAATCAGCCCCAGCATTTT.

The chain has TRBV9 and TRBJ2-7; 8 bases fit TRBD2. The CDR3 totals 16 residues. V lost 3 bases and J lost 3; bases outside the gene matches: 11. Germline CDR1 SGDLS, CDR2 YYNGEE. The CDR3 loop is CASSGRTGGGIYEQYF. CDR3 coding DNA: TGTGCCAGCAGCGGCCGGACTGGCGGGGGGATCTACGAGCAGTACTTC.

Concerning this clone itself: Additional DNA sequences in this sample encode the identical CDR3. V is TRBV7-2 and J is TRBJ2-1, with D perhaps matching TRBD2 (5 bases). Per the germline V gene, CDR1 is SGHTA and CDR2 is FQGNSA. V was clipped by 0 bases and J by 0 bases, with 6 bases between them. This CDR3 region has 15 residues. The CDR3 nucleotides read TGTGCCAGCAGCTTAGCGGGGAGCTCCTACAATGAGCAGTTCTTC. It codes for CASSLAGSSYNEQFF. The variable domain in full, completed from reference TRBV7-2 and TRBJ2-1, reads GAGVSQSPSNKVTEKGKDVELRCDPISGHTALYWYRQSLGQGLEFLIYFQGNSAPDKSGLPSDRFSAERTGGSVSTLTIQRTQQEDSAVYLCASSLAGSSYNEQFFGPGTRLTVL.

The J gene is TRBJ2-7, the V gene TRBV29-1; TRBD2 matches at 9 bases. Germline CDR1 is SQVTM and CDR2 is ANQGSEA. The CDR3 extends over 12 amino acids. J gave up 2 bases and V 4 bases, and 0 bases lay outside the gene matches. The CDR3 is CSVGTSAYEQYF. CDR3 nucleotides: TGCAGCGTTGGGACTAGCGCCTACGAGCAGTACTTC.

The chain combines TRBV5-1 with TRBJ2-1, with TRBD1 matching 10 bases. Unmatched junction bases numbered 9, after V lost 4 bases and J lost 11 bases. From germline, CDR1 is SGHRS and CDR2 YFSETQ. The CDR3 length is 14 residues. The DNA of the CDR3 is TGCGCCAGCAGCGAAGAGGGACAGGGGACCCAGCAGTTCTTC. It yields the protein CASSEEGQGTQQFF.

The gene calls are TRBV3-1 (or the pseudogene TRBV3-2) and TRBJ2-7; a possible D gene is TRBD1 (5 bases). The CDR3 has 12 amino acids. V gave up 8 bases and J gave up 4 bases, with 12 bases separating them. The germline CDR1 and CDR2 sequences are LGHDT and YNNKEL (reference sequence). Written as DNA, the CDR3 is TGTGCCAGCGGAGCTGACAGTTACGAGCAGTACTTC. The encoded protein is CASGADSYEQYF.

V is TRBV6-1 and J is TRBJ1-2; the D is unclear. Germline CDR1 reads MNHNS; CDR2 reads SASEGT. Trimming left V 3 bases short and J 4 bases short, with 9 bases between. This CDR3 spans 13 amino acids. CDR3 loop: CASSDRHLYGYTF. The CDR3 DNA reads TGTGCCAGCAGTGATAGACACCTCTATGGCTACACCTTC.

The chain carries TRBV24-1 and TRBJ2-7; 10 bases map to TRBD2. The CDR3 has 13 residues. From germline, CDR1 is KGHDR and CDR2 SFDVKD. The V segment lost 6 bases and the J segment 7 bases; nucleotides outside the gene matches: 5. CDR3 sequence (DNA): TGTGCCACCAGTAGCGGGAGGGCCGGGGAGCAGTACTTC. Translating gives CATSSGRAGEQYF.

V usage is TRBV7-9 and J usage is TRBJ2-3, with 14 bases identical to TRBD2. The length of the CDR3 is 16 residues. Germline trimming cut 6 bases from V and 4 bases from J; bases unmatched to any gene: 6. Germline lookup yields CDR1 SEHNR and CDR2 FQNEAQ (reference sequence). CDR3 sequence (DNA): TGTGCCAGCAGTTCTCGACTAGCGGGAGGGCCAGATACGCAGTATTTT. Its translation: CASSSRLAGGPDTQYF.

V is TRBV5-4 and J is TRBJ1-1; maybe TRBD1 (6 bases). V was cut by 2 bases and J by 0 bases, with 8 bases left in between. This CDR3 comprises 14 residues. Per the germline V gene, CDR1 is SGHNT and CDR2 is YYREEE (reference sequence). The CDR3 reads CASSFDRLNTEAFF. The CDR3 DNA reads TGTGCCAGCAGCTTCGACAGGCTGAACACTGAAGCTTTCTTT.